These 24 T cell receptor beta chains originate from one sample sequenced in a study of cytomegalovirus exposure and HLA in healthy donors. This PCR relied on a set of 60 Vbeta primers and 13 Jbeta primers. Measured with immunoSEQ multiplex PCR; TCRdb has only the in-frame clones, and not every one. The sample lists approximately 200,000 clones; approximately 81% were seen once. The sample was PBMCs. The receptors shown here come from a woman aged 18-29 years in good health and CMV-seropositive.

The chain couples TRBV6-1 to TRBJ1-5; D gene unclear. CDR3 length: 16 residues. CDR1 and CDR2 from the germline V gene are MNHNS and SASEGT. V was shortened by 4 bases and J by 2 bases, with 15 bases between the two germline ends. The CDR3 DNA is TGTGCCAGCAGTGGGTCTGTGGCATTGGGCAATCAGCCCCAGCATTTT. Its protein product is CASSGSVALGNQPQHF.

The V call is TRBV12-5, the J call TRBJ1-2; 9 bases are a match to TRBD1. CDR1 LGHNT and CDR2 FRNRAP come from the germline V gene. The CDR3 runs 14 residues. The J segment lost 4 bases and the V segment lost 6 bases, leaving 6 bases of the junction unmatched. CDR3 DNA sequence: TGTGCTAGTGGGGGGACAGGGATTATCTATGGCTACACCTTC. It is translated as CASGGTGIIYGYTF. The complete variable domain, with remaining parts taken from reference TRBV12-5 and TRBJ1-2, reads DARVTQTPRHKVTEMGQEVTMRCQPILGHNTVFWYRQTMMQGLELLAYFRNRAPLDDSGMPKDRFSAEMPDATLATLKIQPSEPRDSAVYFCASGGTGIIYGYTFGSGTRLTVV.

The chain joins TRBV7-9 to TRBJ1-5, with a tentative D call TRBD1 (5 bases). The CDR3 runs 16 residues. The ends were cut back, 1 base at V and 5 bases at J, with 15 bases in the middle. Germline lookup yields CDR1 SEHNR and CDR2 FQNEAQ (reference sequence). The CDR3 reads CASSLGDSAGYQPQHF. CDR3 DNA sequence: TGTGCCAGCAGCTTAGGGGACTCCGCAGGTTATCAGCCCCAGCATTTT. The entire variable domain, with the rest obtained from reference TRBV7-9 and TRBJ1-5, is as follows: DTGVSQNPRHKITKRGQNVTFRCDPISEHNRLYWYRQTLGQGPEFLTYFQNEAQLEKSRLLSDRFSAERPKGSFSTLEIQRTEQGDSAMYLCASSLGDSAGYQPQHFGDGTRLSIL.

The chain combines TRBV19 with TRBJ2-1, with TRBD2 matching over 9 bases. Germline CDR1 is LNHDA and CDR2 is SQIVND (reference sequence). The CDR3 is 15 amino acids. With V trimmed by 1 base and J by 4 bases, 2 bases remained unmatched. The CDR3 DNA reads TGTGCCAGTAGTATAGGTAGCGGGAGTTACAATGAGCAGTTCTTC. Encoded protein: CASSIGSGSYNEQFF.

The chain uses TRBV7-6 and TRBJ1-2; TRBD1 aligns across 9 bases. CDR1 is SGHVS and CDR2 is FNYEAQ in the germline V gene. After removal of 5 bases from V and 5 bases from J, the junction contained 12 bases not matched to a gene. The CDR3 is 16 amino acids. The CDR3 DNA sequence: TGTGCCAGCAGCCCGGAGGTTTTGACAGGGGGATATGGCTACACCTTC. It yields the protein CASSPEVLTGGYGYTF.

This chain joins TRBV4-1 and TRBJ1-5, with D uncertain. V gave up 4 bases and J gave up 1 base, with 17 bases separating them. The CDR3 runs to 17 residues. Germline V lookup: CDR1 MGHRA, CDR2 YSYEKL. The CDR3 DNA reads TGCGCCAGCAGCCCCACGACATCTCCGATAAGCAATCAGCCCCAGCATTTT. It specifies CASSPTTSPISNQPQHF.

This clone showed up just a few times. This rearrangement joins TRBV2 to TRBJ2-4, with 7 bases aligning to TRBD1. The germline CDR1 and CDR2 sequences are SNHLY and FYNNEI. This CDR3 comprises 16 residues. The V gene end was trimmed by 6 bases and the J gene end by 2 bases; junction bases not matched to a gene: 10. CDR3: CASSSGKGQSKNIQYF. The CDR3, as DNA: TGTGCCAGCAGCTCCGGTAAGGGACAGTCCAAAAACATTCAGTACTTC.

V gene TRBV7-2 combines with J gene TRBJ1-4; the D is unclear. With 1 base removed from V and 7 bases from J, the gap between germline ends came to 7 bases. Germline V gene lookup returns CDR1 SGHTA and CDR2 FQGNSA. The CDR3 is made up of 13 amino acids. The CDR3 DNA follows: TGTGCCAGCAGCTTAGTTTCCGGTGAAAAACTGTTTTTT. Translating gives CASSLVSGEKLFF. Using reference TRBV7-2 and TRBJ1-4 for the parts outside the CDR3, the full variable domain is GAGVSQSPSNKVTEKGKDVELRCDPISGHTALYWYRQSLGQGLEFLIYFQGNSAPDKSGLPSDRFSAERTGGSVSTLTIQRTQQEDSAVYLCASSLVSGEKLFFGSGTQLSVL.

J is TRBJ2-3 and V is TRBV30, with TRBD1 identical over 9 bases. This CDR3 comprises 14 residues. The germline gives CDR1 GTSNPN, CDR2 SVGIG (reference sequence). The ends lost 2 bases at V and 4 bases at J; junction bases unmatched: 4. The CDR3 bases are TGTGCCTGGAGTACAGGGGGCATCGCAGATACGCAGTATTTT. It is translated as CAWSTGGIADTQYF. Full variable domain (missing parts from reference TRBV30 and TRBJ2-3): SQTIHQWPATLVQPVGSPLSLECTVEGTSNPNLYWYRQAAGRGLQLLFYSVGIGQISSEVPQNLSASRPQDRQFILSSKKLLLSDSGFYLCAWSTGGIADTQYFGPGTRLTVL.

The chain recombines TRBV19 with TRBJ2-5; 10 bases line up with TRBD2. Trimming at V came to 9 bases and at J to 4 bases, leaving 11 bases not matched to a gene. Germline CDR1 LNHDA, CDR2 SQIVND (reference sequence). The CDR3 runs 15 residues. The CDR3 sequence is CASRTSGEKGETQYF. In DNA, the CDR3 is TGTGCCAGCAGGACTAGCGGAGAAAAAGGAGAGACCCAGTACTTC.

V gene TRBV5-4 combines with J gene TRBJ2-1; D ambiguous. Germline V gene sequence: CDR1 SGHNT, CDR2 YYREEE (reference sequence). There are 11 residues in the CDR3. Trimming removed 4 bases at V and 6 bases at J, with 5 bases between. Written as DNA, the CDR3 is TGTGCCAGCAGCCTGCGCAATGAGCAGTTCTTC. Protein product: CASSLRNEQFF.

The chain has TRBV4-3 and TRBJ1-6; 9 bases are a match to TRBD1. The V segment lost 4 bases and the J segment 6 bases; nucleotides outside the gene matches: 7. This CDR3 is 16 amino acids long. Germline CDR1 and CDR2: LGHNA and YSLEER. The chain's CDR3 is CASSPRTGAGNSPLHF. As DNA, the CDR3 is TGCGCCAGCAGCCCCCGGACAGGGGCGGGTAATTCACCCCTCCACTTT.

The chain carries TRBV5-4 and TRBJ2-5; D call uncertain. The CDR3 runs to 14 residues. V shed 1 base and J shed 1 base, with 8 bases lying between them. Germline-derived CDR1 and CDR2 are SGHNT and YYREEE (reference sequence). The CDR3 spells CASSLFGSQETQYF. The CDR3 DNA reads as TGTGCCAGCAGCTTGTTCGGGTCCCAAGAGACCCAGTACTTC.

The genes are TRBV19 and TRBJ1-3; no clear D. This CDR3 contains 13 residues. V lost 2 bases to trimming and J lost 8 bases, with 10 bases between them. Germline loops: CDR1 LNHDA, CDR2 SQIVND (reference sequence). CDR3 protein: CASSISGGDTIYF. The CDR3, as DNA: TGTGCCAGTAGTATAAGCGGAGGAGACACCATATATTTT.

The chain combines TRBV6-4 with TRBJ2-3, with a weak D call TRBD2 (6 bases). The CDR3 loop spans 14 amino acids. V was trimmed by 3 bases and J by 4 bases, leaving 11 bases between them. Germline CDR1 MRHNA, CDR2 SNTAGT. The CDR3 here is CASSEQPGADTQYF. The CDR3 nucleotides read TGTGCCAGCAGTGAACAGCCGGGGGCAGATACGCAGTATTTT.

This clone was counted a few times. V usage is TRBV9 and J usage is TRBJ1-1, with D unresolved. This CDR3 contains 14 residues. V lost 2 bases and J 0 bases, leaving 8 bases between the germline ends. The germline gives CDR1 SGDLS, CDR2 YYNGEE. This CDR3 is CASSVAVMNTEAFF. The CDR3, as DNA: TGTGCCAGCAGCGTGGCGGTAATGAACACTGAAGCTTTCTTT.

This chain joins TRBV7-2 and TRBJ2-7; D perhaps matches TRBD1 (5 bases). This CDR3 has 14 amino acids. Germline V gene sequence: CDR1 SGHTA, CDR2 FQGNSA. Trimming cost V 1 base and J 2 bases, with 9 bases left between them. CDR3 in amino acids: CASSLEGFAYEQYV. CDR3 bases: TGTGCCAGCAGCTTAGAGGGGTTCGCCTACGAGCAGTACGTC.

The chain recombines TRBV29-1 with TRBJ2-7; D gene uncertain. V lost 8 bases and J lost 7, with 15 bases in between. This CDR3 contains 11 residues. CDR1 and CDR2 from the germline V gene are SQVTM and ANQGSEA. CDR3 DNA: TGCAGCAGATCAGAAAGAACGGAGCAGTACGTC. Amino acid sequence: CSRSERTEQYV.

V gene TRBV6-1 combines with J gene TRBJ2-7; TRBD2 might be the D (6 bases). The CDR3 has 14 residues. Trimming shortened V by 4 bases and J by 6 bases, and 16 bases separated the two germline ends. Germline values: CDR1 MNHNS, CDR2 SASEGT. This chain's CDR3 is CASSGLLATSEQYV. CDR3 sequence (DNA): TGTGCCAGCAGTGGCCTTCTAGCGACCTCCGAGCAGTACGTC.

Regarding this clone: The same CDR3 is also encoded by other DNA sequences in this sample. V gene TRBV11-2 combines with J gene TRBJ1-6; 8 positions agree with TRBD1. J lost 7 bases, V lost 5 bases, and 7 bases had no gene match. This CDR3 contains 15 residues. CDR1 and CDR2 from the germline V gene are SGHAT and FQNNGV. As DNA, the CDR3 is TGTGCCAGCAGCCCATGGACAGGGAAAAATTCACCCCTCCACTTT. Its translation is CASSPWTGKNSPLHF.

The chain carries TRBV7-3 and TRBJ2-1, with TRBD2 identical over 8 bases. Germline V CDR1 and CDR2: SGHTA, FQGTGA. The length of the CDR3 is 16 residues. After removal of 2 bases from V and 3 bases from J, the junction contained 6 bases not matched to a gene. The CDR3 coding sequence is TGTGCCAGCAGCTTATCCGGGACTAGAATCTACAATGAGCAGTTCTTC. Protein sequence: CASSLSGTRIYNEQFF.

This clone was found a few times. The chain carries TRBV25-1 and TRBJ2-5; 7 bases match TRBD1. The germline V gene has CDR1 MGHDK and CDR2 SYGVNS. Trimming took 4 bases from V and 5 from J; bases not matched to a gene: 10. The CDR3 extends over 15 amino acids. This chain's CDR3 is CASSVGTGDAETQYF. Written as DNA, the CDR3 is TGTGCCAGCAGTGTTGGCACAGGGGATGCGGAGACCCAGTACTTC.

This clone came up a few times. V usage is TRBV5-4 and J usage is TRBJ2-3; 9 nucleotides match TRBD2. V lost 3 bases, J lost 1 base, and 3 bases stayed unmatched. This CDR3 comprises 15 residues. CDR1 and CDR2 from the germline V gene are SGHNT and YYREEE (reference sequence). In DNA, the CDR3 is TGTGCCAGCAGCTCGCGGACTAGCGGCACAGATACGCAGTATTTT. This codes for CASSSRTSGTDTQYF.

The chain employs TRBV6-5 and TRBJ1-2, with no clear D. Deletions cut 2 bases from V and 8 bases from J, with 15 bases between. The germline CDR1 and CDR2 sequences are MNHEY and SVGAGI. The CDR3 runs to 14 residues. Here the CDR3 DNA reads TGTGCCAGCAGTTACCCGCCCTCGGGGTGGGGCTACACCTTC. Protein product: CASSYPPSGWGYTF.